Below, 26 T cell receptor beta chains from the same sample are listed, as sequenced in a study of blood T cell repertoires in COVID-19. Data came from immunoSEQ multiplex PCR; TCRdb stores just in-frame clones and leaves some out. This sample has around 100,000 clones, with 86% found just once. Sequencing was done on a sample of peripheral blood. The source is a man of 80 years or more with acute or convalescent COVID-19.

This clone appeared once. This chain joins TRBV4-1 and TRBJ1-5; 8 nucleotides align to TRBD1. Losses at the gene ends were 1 base for V and 4 bases for J; bases not matched to a gene: 9. The CDR3 contains 17 residues. Germline CDR1 is MGHRA and CDR2 is YSYEKL. The CDR3 here is CASSQATQGAGNQPQHF. CDR3 nucleotide sequence: TGCGCCAGCAGCCAAGCTACCCAGGGGGCGGGTAATCAGCCCCAGCATTTT.

The V gene is TRBV28, the J gene TRBJ2-3; 7 nucleotides line up with TRBD2. The CDR3 totals 14 residues. The germline V gene has CDR1 MDHEN and CDR2 SYDVKM. With 5 bases clipped from V and 4 bases from J, the junction kept 6 bases outside the gene matches. The CDR3 loop is CASSKAGLADTQYF. In DNA, the CDR3 is TGTGCCAGCAGTAAAGCGGGACTCGCAGATACGCAGTATTTT.

The rearrangement joins TRBV5-1 to TRBJ2-7, with a tentative D call TRBD1 (7 bases). CDR3 length equals 14 residues. V dropped 4 bases and J dropped 5 bases, with 16 bases sitting between them. CDR1 and CDR2 (germline): SGHRS, YFSETQ. DNA of the CDR3: TGCGCCAGCAGCCCCCAGGGGGGAGTCCACGAGCAGTACTTC. Translating it yields CASSPQGGVHEQYF.

The chain carries TRBV3-1 (or the pseudogene TRBV3-2) and TRBJ2-1, with 8 bases aligning to TRBD2. Germline trimming cut 1 base from V and 7 bases from J; bases unmatched to any gene: 3. CDR3 length: 14 residues. Per the germline V gene, CDR1 is LGHDT and CDR2 is YNNKEL (reference sequence). The CDR3 sequence is CASSQGLAYNEQFF. The CDR3 DNA is TGTGCCAGCAGCCAAGGACTAGCGTATAATGAGCAGTTCTTC.

This chain connects TRBV9 to TRBJ2-3; 10 bases match TRBD2. The CDR3 is made up of 15 amino acids. Germline V gene sequence: CDR1 SGDLS, CDR2 YYNGEE. J gave up 3 bases and V 4 bases, and 5 bases lay outside the gene matches. CDR3 in DNA: TGTGCCAGCAGCCTCCGACTAGCGGGTACAGATACGCAGTATTTT. Protein sequence: CASSLRLAGTDTQYF.

V usage is TRBV9 and J usage is TRBJ1-3; D ambiguous. The CDR3 contains 15 residues. V shed 0 bases and J shed 4 bases, with 11 bases lying between them. Germline V gene data show CDR1 as SGDLS and CDR2 as YYNGEE. CDR3 coding DNA: TGTGCCAGCAGCGTAGGTGGAGGGTCAGGAAACACCATATATTTT. Amino acids: CASSVGGGSGNTIYF.

This chain connects TRBV18 to TRBJ1-5, with D maybe TRBD1 (5 bases). The germline V and J ends were trimmed by 3 bases and 3 bases, with 12 bases remaining between them. CDR3 length: 15 amino acids. Germline loops: CDR1 KGHSH, CDR2 LQKENI. This CDR3 is CASSPYGGNNQPQHF. In DNA form, the CDR3 reads TGTGCCAGCTCACCGTACGGGGGGAACAATCAGCCCCAGCATTTT.

This clone was seen more than once but under ten times. This chain uses TRBV2 with TRBJ1-5; D is perhaps TRBD1 (6 bases). CDR3 length: 13 residues. Germline V gene data show CDR1 as SNHLY and CDR2 as FYNNEI. V was shortened by 8 bases and J by 0 bases, with 8 bases between the two germline ends. The CDR3 DNA follows: TGTGCCAGCCACAGGGATAGCAATCAGCCCCAGCATTTT. The encoded protein is CASHRDSNQPQHF.

This sequence joins TRBV27 and TRBJ1-1, with D tentatively TRBD1 (6 bases). Germline CDR1 MNHEY, CDR2 SMNVEV (reference sequence). V lost 6 bases and J 0 bases, leaving 11 bases between the germline ends. This CDR3 spans 14 amino acids. In DNA form, the CDR3 reads TGTGCCAGCAGAAGACAGGTTATGAACACTGAAGCTTTCTTT. This gives the protein CASRRQVMNTEAFF.

The genes are TRBV2 and TRBJ1-5; TRBD1 matches 7 bases. The trim removed 8 bases at V and 0 bases at J, leaving 4 bases unmatched. The CDR3 spans 14 residues. Germline values: CDR1 SNHLY, CDR2 FYNNEI. The CDR3 is CASSDRSSNQPQHF. CDR3 DNA sequence: TGTGCCAGCTCGGACAGGTCTAGCAATCAGCCCCAGCATTTT.

CDR3 sequence: CASSVGTEQETQYF. The DNA of the CDR3 is TGTGCCAGCAGTGTAGGGACAGAACAAGAGACCCAGTACTTC. J is TRBJ2-5 and V is TRBV2, with 7 bases aligning to TRBD1. The CDR3 length is 14 residues. V lost 4 bases and J lost 2; bases outside the gene matches: 4. Germline V gene sequence: CDR1 SNHLY, CDR2 FYNNEI.

The rearrangement joins TRBV30 to TRBJ2-3, with 9 bases aligning to TRBD2. The CDR3 spans 13 residues. Trimming took 4 bases from V and 10 from J; bases not matched to a gene: 9. Germline lookup yields CDR1 GTSNPN and CDR2 SVGIG (reference sequence). As DNA, the CDR3 is TGTGCCTGGACTAGCGGGATTAATCGACCGCAGTATTTT. Its translation: CAWTSGINRPQYF.

This clone was found once. The V gene is TRBV5-1, the J gene TRBJ1-1; TRBD1 might be the D (6 bases). Trimming shortened V by 0 bases and J by 2 bases, and 8 bases separated the two germline ends. Germline V lookup: CDR1 SGHRS, CDR2 YFSETQ. The CDR3 length is 14 residues. CDR3 bases: TGCGCCAGCAGCTTGGAGACAGGCAACACTGAAGCTTTCTTT. Translating gives CASSLETGNTEAFF.

The chain employs TRBV7-6 and TRBJ1-1; the D gene is possibly TRBD1 (5 bases). Per the germline V gene, CDR1 is SGHVS and CDR2 is FNYEAQ. There are 13 residues in the CDR3. V lost 5 bases and J lost 7, with 14 bases in between. The CDR3 loop reads CASSPGKGLEAFF. CDR3 bases: TGTGCCAGCAGCCCCGGCAAGGGACTTGAAGCTTTCTTT.

Here the CDR3 DNA reads TGTGCCAGCAGCTCCGGACAGGGTGAAGAGACCCAGTACTTC. As protein: CASSSGQGEETQYF. The rearrangement uses TRBV7-2 and TRBJ2-5, with TRBD1 identical over 8 bases. The germline V gene has CDR1 SGHTA and CDR2 FQGNSA. The CDR3 spans 14 residues. V gave up 4 bases and J gave up 3 bases; unmatched junction bases: 4.

This chain's CDR3 is CASSGSLGVSGKPYEQYF. The DNA for the CDR3 is TGTGCCAGCAGTGGATCCCTGGGAGTAAGCGGGAAACCCTACGAGCAGTACTTC. This chain links TRBV6-6 with TRBJ2-7; 7 bases match TRBD2. CDR1 MNHNY and CDR2 SVGAGI come from the germline V gene (reference sequence). This CDR3 contains 18 residues. The V and J ends lost 5 bases and 2 bases, in that order; junction bases with no gene match: 18.

This chain uses TRBV7-9 with TRBJ2-5, with 9 bases that match TRBD1. The germline CDR1 and CDR2 sequences are SEHNR and FQNEAQ (reference sequence). The CDR3 covers 14 residues. V shed 2 bases, J shed 6 bases, and the junction held 4 bases outside the gene matches. CDR3 coding DNA: TGTGCCAGCAGCTTAACAGGGGGCGAAAAGACCCAGTACTTC. Its translation is CASSLTGGEKTQYF.

This clone has only one observation. This chain connects TRBV14 to TRBJ1-2, with D perhaps TRBD1 (6 bases). V lost 3 bases, J lost 8 bases, and 13 bases lay in between. Per the germline V gene, CDR1 is SGHDN and CDR2 is FVKESK. CDR3 size: 13 residues. The CDR3 reads CASSHGGGHGYTF. CDR3 sequence (DNA): TGTGCCAGCAGCCATGGCGGGGGGCACGGCTACACCTTC.

A remark on this clone: At one of its ends the junction is not consistent with the germline gene, which may arise from a read error. The V call is TRBV11-2, the J call TRBJ1-3; TRBD1 might be the D (6 bases). This CDR3 has 16 amino acids. Per the germline V gene, CDR1 is SGHAT and CDR2 is FQNNGV. The CDR3 protein is CASTLRDTKGGNTIYF. The CDR3 region has the DNA TGTGCCAGCACCTTAAGGGACACCAAGGGAGGAAACACCATATATTTT.

The V gene is TRBV4-3, the J gene TRBJ2-7; 12 bases line up with TRBD2. V shed 0 bases, J shed 4 bases, and the junction held 4 bases outside the gene matches. This CDR3 has 16 amino acids. Germline CDR1 is LGHNA and CDR2 is YSLEER. The CDR3 nucleotides are TGCGCCAGCAGCCAAGATCGGACTAGCGGGAAGTACGAGCAGTACTTC. This gives the protein CASSQDRTSGKYEQYF.

The chain is built from TRBV6-2 or TRBV6-3 and TRBJ2-5; no firm D call. V gave up 3 bases and J gave up 1 base, with 9 bases separating them. CDR3 length: 14 amino acids. Per germline, CDR1 MNHEY and CDR2 SVGEGT. The CDR3 spells CASSYSRAQETQYF. CDR3 nucleotide sequence: TGTGCCAGCAGTTATAGTAGAGCCCAAGAGACCCAGTACTTC.

The J gene is TRBJ2-5, the V gene TRBV18, with D perhaps TRBD1 (5 bases). Trimming cost V 2 bases and J 2 bases, with 12 bases left between them. Per the germline V gene, CDR1 is KGHSH and CDR2 is LQKENI. The CDR3 consists of 15 residues. The CDR3 spells CASSPITTVQETQYF. CDR3 DNA: TGTGCCAGCTCACCAATTACGACAGTACAAGAGACCCAGTACTTC.

The rearrangement links TRBV29-1 to TRBJ2-5, with D possibly TRBD2 on 5 matching bases. This CDR3 region has 12 residues. V was trimmed by 6 bases and J by 1 base, leaving 9 bases between them. Germline assignment: CDR1 SQVTM and CDR2 ANQGSEA. The CDR3 protein is CSVYGVQETQYF. In DNA form, the CDR3 reads TGCAGCGTCTACGGGGTCCAAGAGACCCAGTACTTC.

The chain has TRBV5-1 and TRBJ2-7; 9 bases line up with TRBD2. Losses at the gene ends were 0 bases for V and 2 bases for J; bases not matched to a gene: 12. CDR3 size: 18 residues. Germline V gene lookup returns CDR1 SGHRS and CDR2 YFSETQ. CDR3 in amino acids: CASSLGGKLAGIPYEQYF. DNA for the CDR3: TGCGCCAGCAGCTTGGGGGGCAAACTAGCGGGTATCCCCTACGAGCAGTACTTC. Full variable domain (remainder filled in from reference TRBV5-1 and TRBJ2-7): KAGVTQTPRYLIKTRGQQVTLSCSPISGHRSVSWYQQTPGQGLQFLFEYFSETQRNKGNFPGRFSGRQFSNSRSEMNVSTLELGDSALYLCASSLGGKLAGIPYEQYFGPGTRLTVT.

This clone came up once. The V gene is TRBV28, the J gene TRBJ2-7; D possibly corresponds to TRBD1 (6 bases). Germline V gene sequence: CDR1 MDHEN, CDR2 SYDVKM. The length of the CDR3 is 15 residues. V was clipped by 2 bases and J by 6 bases, with 17 bases between them. The CDR3 nucleotides read TGTGCCAGCAGTTTACCCGGCAGGGGATCCCTCGAGCAGTACTTC. It is translated as CASSLPGRGSLEQYF.

The chain combines TRBV18 with TRBJ1-5, with 8 bases matching TRBD1. Germline assignment: CDR1 KGHSH and CDR2 LQKENI. This CDR3 is built from 14 residues. Trimming removed 3 bases from V and 2 bases from J; junction bases left unmatched: 0. This chain's CDR3 is CASSPTGGNQPQHF. DNA of the CDR3: TGTGCCAGCTCACCGACAGGGGGCAATCAGCCCCAGCATTTT.